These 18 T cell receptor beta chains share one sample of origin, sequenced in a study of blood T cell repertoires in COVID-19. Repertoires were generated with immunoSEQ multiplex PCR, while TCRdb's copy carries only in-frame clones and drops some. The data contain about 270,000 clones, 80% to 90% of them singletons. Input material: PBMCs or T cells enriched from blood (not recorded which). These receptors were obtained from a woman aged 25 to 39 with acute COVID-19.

The CDR3 coding sequence is TGTGCCAGCAGCTACCTATACGAGCAGTACTTC. It specifies CASSYLYEQYF. The rearrangement links TRBV7-8 to TRBJ2-7; no clear D. The V and J ends lost 4 bases and 4 bases respectively, with 5 bases between them. The CDR3 runs to 11 residues. CDR1 is SGHVS, CDR2 FQNEAQ, per germline.

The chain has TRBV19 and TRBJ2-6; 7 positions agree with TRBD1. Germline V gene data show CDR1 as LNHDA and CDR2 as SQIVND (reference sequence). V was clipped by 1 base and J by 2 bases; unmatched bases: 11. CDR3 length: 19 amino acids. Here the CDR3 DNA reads TGTGCCAGTAGTATAGGGACAGGCAAAGGAGGCACTGGGGCCAACGTCCTGACTTTC. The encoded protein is CASSIGTGKGGTGANVLTF.

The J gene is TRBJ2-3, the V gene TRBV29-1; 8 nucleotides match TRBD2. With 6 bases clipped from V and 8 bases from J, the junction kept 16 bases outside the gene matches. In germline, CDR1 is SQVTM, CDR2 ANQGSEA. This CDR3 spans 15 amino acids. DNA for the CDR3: TGCAGCGTCCACCCTACTAGCGGCCTTAGTAGTACGCAGTATTTT. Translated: CSVHPTSGLSSTQYF.

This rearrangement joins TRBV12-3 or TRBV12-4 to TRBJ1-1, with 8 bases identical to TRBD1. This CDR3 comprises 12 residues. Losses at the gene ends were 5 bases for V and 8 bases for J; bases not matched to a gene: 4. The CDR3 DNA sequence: TGTGCCAGCAGTCAACAGGGGGGAGAAGCTTTCTTT. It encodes CASSQQGGEAFF.

Here the CDR3 reads CASSAAGTSEQYF. Here the CDR3 DNA reads TGTGCCAGCTCAGCAGCCGGGACAAGCGAGCAGTACTTC. The chain recombines TRBV18 with TRBJ2-7; D possibly corresponds to TRBD1 (6 bases). Germline V gene sequence: CDR1 KGHSH, CDR2 LQKENI. This CDR3 comprises 13 residues. V was shortened by 5 bases and J by 6 bases, with 14 bases between the two germline ends. Supplemented by reference TRBV18 and TRBJ2-7, the full variable domain reads NAGVMQNPRHLVRRRGQEARLRCSPMKGHSHVYWYRQLPEEGLKFMVYLQKENIIDESGMPKERFSAEFPKEGPSILRIQQVVRGDSAAYFCASSAAGTSEQYFGPGTRLTVT.

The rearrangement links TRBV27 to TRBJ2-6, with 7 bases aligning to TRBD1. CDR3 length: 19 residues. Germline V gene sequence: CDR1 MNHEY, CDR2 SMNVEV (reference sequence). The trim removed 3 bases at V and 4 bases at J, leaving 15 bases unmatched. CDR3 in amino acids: CASSFMGQSLFSGANVLTF. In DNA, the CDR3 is TGTGCCAGCAGTTTTATGGGACAGAGTCTTTTTTCAGGGGCCAACGTCCTGACTTTC.

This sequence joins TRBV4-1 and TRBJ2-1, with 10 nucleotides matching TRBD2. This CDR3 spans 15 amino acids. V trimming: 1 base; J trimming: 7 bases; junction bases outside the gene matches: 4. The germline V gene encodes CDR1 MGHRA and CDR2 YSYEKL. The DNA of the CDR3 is TGCGCCAGCAGCCAAGTCCTAGCGGGAGCTAATGAGCAGTTCTTC. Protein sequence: CASSQVLAGANEQFF.

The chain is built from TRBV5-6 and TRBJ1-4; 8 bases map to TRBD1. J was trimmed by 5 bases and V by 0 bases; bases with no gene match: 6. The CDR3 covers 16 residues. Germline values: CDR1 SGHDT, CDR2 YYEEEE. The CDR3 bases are TGTGCCAGCAGCTTGGCCATCACAGGGGGGAATGAAAAACTGTTTTTT. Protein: CASSLAITGGNEKLFF.

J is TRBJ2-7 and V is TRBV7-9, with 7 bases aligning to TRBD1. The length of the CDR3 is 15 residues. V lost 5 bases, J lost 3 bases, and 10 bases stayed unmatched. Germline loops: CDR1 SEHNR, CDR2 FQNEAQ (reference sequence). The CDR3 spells CASSPTTGAGYEQYF. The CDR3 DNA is TGTGCCAGCAGCCCAACCACAGGGGCGGGCTACGAGCAGTACTTC.

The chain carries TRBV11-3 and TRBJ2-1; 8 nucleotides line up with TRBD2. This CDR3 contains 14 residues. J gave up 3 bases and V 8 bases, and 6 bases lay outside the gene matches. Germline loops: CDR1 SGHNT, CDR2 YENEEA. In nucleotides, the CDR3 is TGTGCCAGCTCGGGGAGCGGGAGCTACAATGAGCAGTTCTTC. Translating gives CASSGSGSYNEQFF. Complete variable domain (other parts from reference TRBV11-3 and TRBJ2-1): EAGVVQSPRYKIIEKKQPVAFWCNPISGHNTLYWYLQNLGQGPELLIRYENEEAVDDSQLPKDRFSAERLKGVDSTLKIQPAELGDSAVYLCASSGSGSYNEQFFGPGTRLTVL.

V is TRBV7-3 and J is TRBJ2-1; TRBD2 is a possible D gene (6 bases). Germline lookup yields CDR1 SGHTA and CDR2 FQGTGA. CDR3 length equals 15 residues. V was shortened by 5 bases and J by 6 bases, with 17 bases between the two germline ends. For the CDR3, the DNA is TGTGCCAGCAGCCCAAAACTAGCTCCCAGCAATGAGCAGTTCTTC. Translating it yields CASSPKLAPSNEQFF.

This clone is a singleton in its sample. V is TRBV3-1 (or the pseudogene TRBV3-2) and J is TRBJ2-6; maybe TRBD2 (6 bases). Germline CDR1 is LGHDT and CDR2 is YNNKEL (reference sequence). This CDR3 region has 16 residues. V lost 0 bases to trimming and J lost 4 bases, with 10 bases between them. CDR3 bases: TGTGCCAGCAGCCAAGAAGGAGGGTGGGGGGCCAACGTCCTGACTTTC. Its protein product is CASSQEGGWGANVLTF.

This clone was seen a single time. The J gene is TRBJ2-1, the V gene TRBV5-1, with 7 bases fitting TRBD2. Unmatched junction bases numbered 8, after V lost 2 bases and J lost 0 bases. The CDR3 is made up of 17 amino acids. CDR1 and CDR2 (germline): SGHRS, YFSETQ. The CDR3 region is CASSFWAGASSYNEQFF. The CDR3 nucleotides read TGCGCCAGCAGCTTTTGGGCGGGAGCGTCCTCCTACAATGAGCAGTTCTTC.

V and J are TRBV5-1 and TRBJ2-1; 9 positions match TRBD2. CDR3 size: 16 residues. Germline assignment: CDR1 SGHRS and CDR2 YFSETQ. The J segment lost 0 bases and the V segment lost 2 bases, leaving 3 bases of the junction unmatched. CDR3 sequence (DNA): TGCGCCAGCAGCTTACCTAGCGGGGCCTCCTACAATGAGCAGTTCTTC. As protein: CASSLPSGASYNEQFF.

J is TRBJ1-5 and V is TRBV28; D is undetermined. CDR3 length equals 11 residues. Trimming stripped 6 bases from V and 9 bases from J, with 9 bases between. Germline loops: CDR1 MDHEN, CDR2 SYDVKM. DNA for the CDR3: TGTGCCAGCAGCCAAGACTGGCCCCAGCATTTT. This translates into CASSQDWPQHF.

The CDR3 is CASSKELPPSWEQYF. The CDR3 DNA reads TGTGCCAGCAGCAAGGAACTACCTCCTTCTTGGGAGCAGTACTTC. The chain joins TRBV21-1 to TRBJ2-7; TRBD2 is taken as the D call from the table, unchecked against the DNA. TRBV21-1 is a pseudogene segment. The CDR3 loop spans 15 amino acids.

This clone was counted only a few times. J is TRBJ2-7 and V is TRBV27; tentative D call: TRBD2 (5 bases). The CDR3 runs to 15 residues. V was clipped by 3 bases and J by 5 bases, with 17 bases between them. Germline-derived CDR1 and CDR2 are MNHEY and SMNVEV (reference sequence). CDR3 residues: CASSFAATLGDEQYF. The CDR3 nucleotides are TGTGCCAGCAGTTTTGCGGCTACCCTCGGGGACGAGCAGTACTTC.

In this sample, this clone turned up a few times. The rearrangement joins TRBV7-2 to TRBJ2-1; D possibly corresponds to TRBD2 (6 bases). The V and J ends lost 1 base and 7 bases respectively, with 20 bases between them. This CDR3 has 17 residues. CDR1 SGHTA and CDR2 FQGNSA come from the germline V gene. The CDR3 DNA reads TGTGCCAGCAGCTTAGTCTCTAGGCACCCTGGGGGGAATGAGCAGTTCTTC. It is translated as CASSLVSRHPGGNEQFF.